This entry lists 23 T cell receptor beta chains sequenced from one sample in a study of blood T cell repertoires in COVID-19. Some clones are missing from TCRdb's copy, which holds only in-frame ones; the method was immunoSEQ multiplex PCR. The sample shows a few hundred thousand clones, 70% to 90% of them seen only once. Input material: PBMCs or T cells enriched from blood (not recorded which). These receptors came from a woman aged 25 to 39 who had recovered from COVID-19.

This clone was seen more than once but under ten times. This CDR3 is also generated by other DNA sequences in the sample. V usage is TRBV5-1 and J usage is TRBJ1-5, with D possibly matching TRBD1 (6 bases). Germline values: CDR1 SGHRS, CDR2 YFSETQ. CDR3 length: 14 residues. V lost 3 bases and J lost 2, with 9 bases in between. CDR3 nucleotide sequence: TGCGCCAGCAGCTCCGAGGGGGGCAATCAGCCCCAGCATTTT. Encoded protein: CASSSEGGNQPQHF.

The chain joins TRBV6-5 to TRBJ1-4; no definite D call. Germline V gives CDR1 MNHEY, CDR2 SVGAGI. The V end was cut by 6 bases, the J end by 7 bases, with 18 bases between. This CDR3 spans 15 amino acids. CDR3 nucleotide sequence: TGTGCCAGCAGACCGGGTATAAAATCGGGTGAAAAACTGTTTTTT. Its translation: CASRPGIKSGEKLFF.

This rearrangement joins TRBV5-5 to TRBJ1-2; perhaps TRBD1 as D (5 bases). Trimming cost V 6 bases and J 5 bases, with 11 bases left between them. CDR3 length: 12 residues. Germline V CDR1 and CDR2: SGHKS, YYEKEE (reference sequence). CDR3 in DNA: TGTGCCAGCACAGGGAATAAATATGGCTACACCTTC. Amino acid sequence: CASTGNKYGYTF. Full variable domain (rest looked up from reference TRBV5-5 and TRBJ1-2): DAGVTQSPTHLIKTRGQQVTLRCSPISGHKSVSWYQQVLGQGPQFIFQYYEKEERGRGNFPDRFSARQFPNYSSELNVNALLLGDSALYLCASTGNKYGYTFGSGTRLTVV.

CDR3 residues: CARGQGDGYTF. DNA for the CDR3: TGTGCCAGGGGACAGGGAGATGGCTACACCTTC. The chain links TRBV2 to TRBJ1-2, with TRBD1 identical over 9 bases. This CDR3 region has 11 residues. The V gene's germline CDR1 is SNHLY and CDR2 FYNNEI. V lost 9 bases to trimming and J lost 6 bases; unmatched junction nucleotides: 2.

The genes are TRBV7-9 and TRBJ2-2; TRBD1 matches 9 bases. With V trimmed by 6 bases and J by 4 bases, 12 bases remained unmatched. The CDR3 is 17 residues long. Germline-derived CDR1 and CDR2 are SEHNR and FQNEAQ (reference sequence). CDR3 nucleotides: TGTGCCAGCAGTGTGGGACAGGGAAAGATCGGCACCGGGGAGCTGTTTTTT. This sequence encodes CASSVGQGKIGTGELFF.

The chain combines TRBV11-2 with TRBJ2-1, with 8 bases identical to TRBD2. Germline assignment: CDR1 SGHAT and CDR2 FQNNGV. J gave up 5 bases and V 2 bases, and 14 bases lay outside the gene matches. The CDR3 consists of 18 residues. CDR3 nucleotide sequence: TGTGCCAGCAGCTTACGCCTAGCGGGTGACTTGGGAAACAATGAGCAGTTCTTC. Its translation: CASSLRLAGDLGNNEQFF.

The genes are TRBV5-1 and TRBJ2-5; a weak D match, TRBD2 (5 bases). Trimming took off 2 bases at V and 3 bases at J, with 17 bases between the two ends. CDR1 is SGHRS, CDR2 YFSETQ, per germline. CDR3 length: 16 residues. In nucleotides, the CDR3 is TGCGCCAGCAGCTTATATTCGGGGAATCTTAAAGAGACCCAGTACTTC. Amino acid sequence: CASSLYSGNLKETQYF.

This rearrangement joins TRBV2 to TRBJ1-1, with D perhaps TRBD1 (5 bases). Trimming shortened V by 7 bases and J by 0 bases, and 12 bases separated the two germline ends. There are 14 residues in the CDR3. From germline, CDR1 is SNHLY and CDR2 FYNNEI. DNA of the CDR3: TGTGCCAGCACCAGGGAAAGGGTGAACACTGAAGCTTTCTTT. It encodes CASTRERVNTEAFF.

Only a few counts were recorded for this clone. J is TRBJ2-4 and V is TRBV19, with 7 bases matching TRBD1. The J segment lost 0 bases and the V segment lost 9 bases, leaving 2 bases of the junction unmatched. The CDR3 is 13 residues long. In germline, CDR1 is LNHDA, CDR2 SQIVND (reference sequence). The CDR3 nucleotides read TGTGCCAGCCGACAGGGAGCCAAAAACATTCAGTACTTC. Translating it yields CASRQGAKNIQYF.

This clone was observed a handful of times. The V call is TRBV21-1, the J call TRBJ2-3; TRBD2 reflects the table's D call only, with no check against the DNA. TRBV21-1 is annotated as a pseudogene. This CDR3 contains 14 residues. The CDR3 DNA reads TGTGCCAGCAGCAAAGTGACTAGCCGGGATACGCAGTATTTT. Translated, it gives CASSKVTSRDTQYF.

The chain combines TRBV15 with TRBJ2-7; D might be TRBD2 (6 bases). V lost 3 bases, J lost 7 bases, and 13 bases lay in between. This CDR3 is 13 amino acids long. CDR1 LNHNV and CDR2 YYDKDF come from the germline V gene (reference sequence). The CDR3: CATSRGGRGEQYF. In DNA, the CDR3 is TGTGCCACCAGCAGGGGAGGACGGGGGGAGCAGTACTTC.

V is TRBV28 and J is TRBJ1-1; 9 bases agree with TRBD1. Per germline, CDR1 MDHEN and CDR2 SYDVKM. The J segment lost 5 bases and the V segment lost 5 bases, leaving 12 bases of the junction unmatched. The CDR3 runs 16 residues. The CDR3 reads CASSTQIRTGATEAFF. Here the CDR3 DNA reads TGTGCCAGCAGTACCCAAATTCGGACAGGGGCAACTGAAGCTTTCTTT.

The CDR3 DNA reads TGCGCCAGCACCAGGGAGGGGTTCGGCTATGGCTACACCTTC. Protein sequence: CASTREGFGYGYTF. This chain uses TRBV5-1 with TRBJ1-2; weak D call: TRBD1 (5 bases). Germline CDR1 is SGHRS and CDR2 is YFSETQ. The CDR3 spans 14 residues. The ends were cut back, 6 bases at V and 4 bases at J, with 16 bases in the middle.

V usage is TRBV12-2 and J usage is TRBJ2-7; the table's D call TRBD2 went unverified against the DNA. TRBV12-2 is a recognized pseudogene. The CDR3 extends over 13 amino acids. The CDR3 coding sequence is TGTGCAAGTCGCTTAGCAGGAGAATACGAGCAGTACTTC. Translated: CASRLAGEYEQYF.

The chain uses TRBV9 and TRBJ2-3, with 7 bases identical to TRBD1. The CDR3 length is 15 residues. The junction had 8 bases not matched to a gene; V was cut back by 3 bases and J by 4 bases. From germline, CDR1 is SGDLS and CDR2 YYNGEE. The CDR3 coding sequence is TGTGCCAGCAGCGCAAGAGCCCAGGGGGCAGATACGCAGTATTTT. Its protein product is CASSARAQGADTQYF.

V gene TRBV7-3 combines with J gene TRBJ2-5; D is possibly TRBD1 (5 bases). The CDR3 runs to 13 residues. Germline assignment: CDR1 SGHTA and CDR2 FQGTGA. Trimming left V 4 bases short and J 4 bases short, with 10 bases between. The CDR3 DNA follows: TGTGCCAGCAGCTCCAGGGATGGAGAGACCCAGTACTTC. It encodes CASSSRDGETQYF.

V gene TRBV18 combines with J gene TRBJ1-1; TRBD1 aligns across 7 bases. The germline gives CDR1 KGHSH, CDR2 LQKENI. The CDR3 contains 13 residues. The V segment lost 3 bases and the J segment 7 bases; nucleotides outside the gene matches: 5. This CDR3 reads CASSPSQGHEAFF. The CDR3 region has the DNA TGTGCCAGCTCACCTTCACAGGGGCATGAAGCTTTCTTT.

V usage is TRBV4-2 and J usage is TRBJ1-1; possible D gene TRBD1, 6 bases. Trimming cost V 0 bases and J 5 bases, with 19 bases left between them. Germline loops: CDR1 LGHNA, CDR2 YNFKEQ. This CDR3 region has 17 residues. The CDR3 protein is CASSQDIIGGGQTEAFF. The DNA for the CDR3 is TGTGCCAGCAGCCAAGATATAATAGGCGGGGGGCAAACTGAAGCTTTCTTT.

The chain links TRBV25-1 to TRBJ1-1; no clear D gene. Germline values: CDR1 MGHDK, CDR2 SYGVNS. The germline V and J ends were trimmed by 1 base and 5 bases, with 11 bases remaining between them. This CDR3 comprises 14 residues. The chain's CDR3 is CASSEWGGKTEAFF. CDR3 sequence (DNA): TGTGCCAGCAGTGAATGGGGAGGGAAGACTGAAGCTTTCTTT.

This chain links TRBV5-4 with TRBJ1-2; 7 nucleotides match TRBD1. J was trimmed by 8 bases and V by 4 bases; bases with no gene match: 11. The CDR3 is made up of 14 amino acids. Germline V gene sequence: CDR1 SGHNT, CDR2 YYREEE (reference sequence). The CDR3 nucleotides read TGTGCCAGCAGCGTGACAGGGATTGTCGGAGGCTACACCTTC. Protein: CASSVTGIVGGYTF.

This clone appeared a single time. The chain recombines TRBV11-2 with TRBJ1-4; TRBD1 aligns across 12 bases. The germline V gene encodes CDR1 SGHAT and CDR2 FQNNGV. Losses at the gene ends were 0 bases for V and 3 bases for J; bases not matched to a gene: 2. This CDR3 spans 17 amino acids. Here the CDR3 DNA reads TGTGCCAGCAGCTTAGAGGGACAGGGGGCAGCTAATGAAAAACTGTTTTTT. This codes for CASSLEGQGAANEKLFF.

The chain has TRBV3-1 (or the pseudogene TRBV3-2) and TRBJ1-1, with D unresolved. CDR1 LGHDT and CDR2 YNNKEL come from the germline V gene (reference sequence). V dropped 5 bases and J dropped 5 bases, with 12 bases sitting between them. The CDR3 has 13 amino acids. CDR3 sequence reads: CASSTRGGTEAFF. In nucleotides, the CDR3 is TGTGCCAGCAGCACCCGGGGTGGTACTGAAGCTTTCTTT.

The chain is built from TRBV20-1 and TRBJ1-1; TRBD1 agrees at 9 bases. There are 14 residues in the CDR3. Germline V CDR1 and CDR2: DFQATT, SNEGSKA (reference sequence). Trimming took 3 bases from V and 8 from J; bases not matched to a gene: 10. The CDR3 nucleotides are TGCAGTGCTAGTCCTCGGACAGGGGTAAAGGAAGCTTTCTTT. It yields the protein CSASPRTGVKEAFF.